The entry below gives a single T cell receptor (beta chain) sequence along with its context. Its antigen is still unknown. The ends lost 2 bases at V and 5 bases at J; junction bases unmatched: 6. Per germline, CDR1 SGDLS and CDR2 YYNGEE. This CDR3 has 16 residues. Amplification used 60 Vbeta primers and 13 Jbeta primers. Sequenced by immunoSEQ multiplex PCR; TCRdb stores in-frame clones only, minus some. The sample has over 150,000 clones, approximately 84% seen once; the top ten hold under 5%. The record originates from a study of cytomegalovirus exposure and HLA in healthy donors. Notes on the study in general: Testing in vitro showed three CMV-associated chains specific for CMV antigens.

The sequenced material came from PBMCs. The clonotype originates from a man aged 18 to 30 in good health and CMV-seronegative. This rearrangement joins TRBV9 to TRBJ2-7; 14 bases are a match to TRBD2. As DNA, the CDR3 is TGTGCCAGCAGCGTCGGGACTAGCGGGAGTTCGAACGAGCAGTACTTC. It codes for CASSVGTSGSSNEQYF.